The 20 T cell receptor beta chains below were found in one sample sequenced in a study of T cells in women clearing cervical HPV infection. Some clones are missing from TCRdb's copy, which holds only in-frame ones; the method was immunoSEQ multiplex PCR. Found here are 20,000 to 25,000 clones; the top ten clones hold 2.7%. Sequencing was performed on blood buffy coat. The receptor set was obtained from a woman between 18 and 70 years old with a cervical HPV16 infection that either progressed to CIN3+ or cleared (not recorded which).

Turning to this clone: The read falls 3 residues short of the CDR3 end, and the missing part is taken from the germline J gene. The genes are TRBV5-4 and TRBJ2-5, with TRBD1 identical over 7 bases. The CDR3 length is 11 residues. V lost 9 bases and J lost 5; bases outside the gene matches: 4. The germline gives CDR1 SGHNT, CDR2 YYREEE (reference sequence). Here the CDR3 reads CAIQTGETQYF. CDR3 bases read: TGTGCCATCCAGACAGGGGAGACC. Full variable domain (missing parts from reference TRBV5-4 and TRBJ2-5): ETGVTQSPTHLIKTRGQQVTLRCSSQSGHNTVSWYQQALGQGPQFIFQYYREEENGRGNFPPRFSGLQFPNYSSELNVNALELDDSALYLCAIQTGETQYFGPGTRLLVL.

Of note for this clone: The read ends 3 residues shy of where the CDR3 ends; the end is completed using the germline J gene. The chain is built from TRBV6-2 or TRBV6-3 and TRBJ2-5; D possibly corresponds to TRBD2 (5 bases). The ends were cut back, 7 bases at V and 5 bases at J, with 14 bases in the middle. CDR1 and CDR2 from the germline V gene are MNHEY and SVGEGT. This CDR3 region has 13 residues. The CDR3 protein is CASMAGGIETQYF. The CDR3 bases that were read are TGTGCCAGCATGGCGGGTGGCATTGAGACC.

Details on this clone: The read halts 3 residues ahead of the CDR3 end, with the missing end drawn from the germline J gene. The chain has TRBV30 and TRBJ2-2; D is ambiguous. CDR1 is GTSNPN and CDR2 is SVGIG in the germline V gene (reference sequence). The V end lost 4 bases, the J end lost 0 bases, and 9 bases lay between the germline ends. There are 14 residues in the CDR3. The sequenced CDR3 bases are TGTGCCTGGATGGGCGCCTCGAACACCGGGGAG. Protein sequence: CAWMGASNTGE. The whole CDR3 protein is CAWMGASNTGELFF.

A note on this clone: The read falls 3 residues short of the CDR3 end, and the missing part is taken from the germline J gene. This chain uses TRBV7-6 with TRBJ2-4, with 9 bases aligning to TRBD1. The CDR3 runs 16 residues. Germline V lookup: CDR1 SGHVS, CDR2 FNYEAQ. The covered CDR3 bases are TGTGCCAGCAGCGCGCTTGTGGGACAGGGATCCGATGGT. It specifies CASSALVGQGSDG. The whole CDR3 protein reads CASSALVGQGSDGQYF.

A remark on this clone: Sequencing ends 3 residues short of the CDR3 end; the germline J gene provides the rest. Other DNA sequences in the same sample also yield this CDR3. V usage is TRBV5-1 and J usage is TRBJ1-1, with D hard to call. The CDR3 runs to 14 residues. Deletions cut 0 bases from V and 1 base from J, with 7 bases between. Germline V gives CDR1 SGHRS, CDR2 YFSETQ. Here the CDR3 reads CASSLEGQNTEAFF. The CDR3 bases that were read are TGCGCCAGCAGCTTGGAAGGCCAGAACACTGAA.

The CDR3 protein is CASSSSNGYEQYF. The CDR3 bases that were read are TGCGCCAGCAGCTCCTCAAACGGGTACGAG. The chain carries TRBV5-1 and TRBJ2-7; D is ambiguous. The read terminates 3 residues ahead of where the CDR3 ends, so the germline J gene completes it. Per germline, CDR1 SGHRS and CDR2 YFSETQ. V lost 3 bases, J lost 4 bases, and 11 bases lay in between. The CDR3 is 13 residues long.

Notes on this clone: The read halts 3 residues ahead of the CDR3 end, with the missing end drawn from the germline J gene. This sequence joins TRBV10-3 and TRBJ1-5; possibly TRBD1 for D (6 bases). The CDR3 consists of 18 residues. CDR1 and CDR2 (germline): ENHRY, SYGVKD. V lost 0 bases and J 4 bases, leaving 19 bases between the germline ends. Incomplete CDR3 DNA: TGTGCCATCAGTGAGTCGGATAGGAGGACAGATGGAAATCAGCCC. It translates to CAISESDRRTDGNQP. The complete CDR3 reads CAISESDRRTDGNQPQHF.

To note about this clone: The read terminates 3 residues ahead of where the CDR3 ends, so the germline J gene completes it. The gene calls are TRBV10-1 and TRBJ2-6, with D possibly matching TRBD1 (5 bases). The CDR3 is 13 residues long. Germline-derived CDR1 and CDR2 are WNHNN and SYGVQD (reference sequence). V lost 7 bases to trimming and J lost 9 bases, with 13 bases between them. The CDR3 spells CASITGSFNVLTF. The CDR3 bases that were read are TGCGCCAGCATTACAGGCTCCTTCAACGTC.

About this clone itself: The read ends 3 residues shy of where the CDR3 ends; the end is completed using the germline J gene. This chain links TRBV7-3 with TRBJ2-1, with D perhaps matching TRBD2 (6 bases). V shed 1 base and J shed 5 bases, with 15 bases lying between them. CDR3 length: 16 amino acids. Germline CDR1 is SGHTA and CDR2 is FQGTGA. This CDR3 is CASSLRGLAPNNEQFF. The CDR3 DNA, read in part, is TGTGCCAGCAGCTTAAGAGGCCTAGCGCCCAACAATGAG.

Points on this clone: The read is 3 residues too short to cover the CDR3 end, so that end is filled in from the germline J gene. The chain uses TRBV2 and TRBJ2-7; 8 bases line up with TRBD1. V lost 6 bases, J lost 6 bases, and 13 bases stayed unmatched. Looked up from germline, CDR1 is SNHLY and CDR2 is FYNNEI. CDR3 length equals 15 residues. The sequenced part of the CDR3 DNA is TGTGCCAGCAGGATTACAGGGGGATTAGCGTCCGAG. Protein sequence: CASRITGGLASE. The complete CDR3 sequence is CASRITGGLASEQYF. The whole variable domain, filled in from reference TRBV2 and TRBJ2-7, reads EPEVTQTPSHQVTQMGQEVILRCVPISNHLYFYWYRQILGQKVEFLVSFYNNEISEKSEIFDDQFSVERPDGSNFTLKIRSTKLEDSAMYFCASRITGGLASEQYFGPGTRLTVT.

Of note for this clone: Read data end 3 residues before the CDR3 end; the end is taken from the germline J gene. The J gene is TRBJ1-4, the V gene TRBV2; 7 bases map to TRBD1. The CDR3 spans 13 residues. Germline V CDR1 and CDR2: SNHLY, FYNNEI. The covered CDR3 bases are TGTGCCAGCAGTCCCGGGACAGCGGAGAAA. This sequence encodes CASSPGTAEK. The entire CDR3 protein is CASSPGTAEKLFF. The entire variable domain, with the rest obtained from reference TRBV2 and TRBJ1-4, is as follows: EPEVTQTPSHQVTQMGQEVILRCVPISNHLYFYWYRQILGQKVEFLVSFYNNEISEKSEIFDDQFSVERPDGSNFTLKIRSTKLEDSAMYFCASSPGTAEKLFFGSGTQLSVL.

A note on this clone: With the read ending 3 residues before the CDR3 end, the germline J gene is used to fill in that end. The chain recombines TRBV5-4 with TRBJ2-7; 9 nucleotides match TRBD2. The germline CDR1 and CDR2 sequences are SGHNT and YYREEE (reference sequence). The junction had 9 bases not matched to a gene; V was cut back by 4 bases and J by 4 bases. The CDR3 has 15 residues. The CDR3 sequence is CASSLQRGVGYEQYF. The CDR3 bases that were read are TGTGCCAGCAGCCTCCAGCGGGGGGTAGGTTACGAG.

Notes on this clone: The missing CDR3 end, 3 residues past where the read stops, is filled in from the germline J gene. This sequence joins TRBV27 and TRBJ1-1; TRBD1 agrees at 7 bases. The junction had 6 bases not matched to a gene; V was cut back by 4 bases and J by 4 bases. The CDR3 has 14 amino acids. The V gene's germline CDR1 is MNHEY and CDR2 SMNVEV (reference sequence). Incomplete CDR3 DNA: TGTGCCAGCAGTTATAGGGGGCTGGGCACTGAA. As protein: CASSYRGLGTE. The CDR3, in full, reads CASSYRGLGTEAFF.

With respect to this clone: The read comes to an end 3 residues before the CDR3 does, leaving the germline J gene to fill in the end. The chain combines TRBV5-1 with TRBJ2-5; 9 bases align to TRBD1. Looked up from germline, CDR1 is SGHRS and CDR2 is YFSETQ. With 2 bases clipped from V and 5 bases from J, the junction kept 4 bases outside the gene matches. The CDR3 has 14 residues. The CDR3 DNA, read in part, is TGCGCCAGCAGCTTCGGACAGGGGAGGGAGACC. It specifies CASSFGQGRET. The CDR3 in its entirety is CASSFGQGRETQYF.

A note on this clone: Coverage ceases 3 residues before the CDR3 finishes, and the germline J gene fills in the end. The chain couples TRBV6-2 or TRBV6-3 to TRBJ2-1, with D perhaps TRBD1 (5 bases). Trimming took 6 bases from V and 5 from J, leaving 17 bases between them. Germline CDR1 reads MNHEY; CDR2 reads SVGEGT. This CDR3 has 15 amino acids. The CDR3 is CASSRDRVPHNEQFF. CDR3 bases read: TGTGCCAGCAGCAGGGATCGGGTCCCCCACAATGAG.

As to this clone: The read ends 3 residues shy of where the CDR3 ends; the end is completed using the germline J gene. The chain uses TRBV10-3 and TRBJ2-3, with 8 bases matching TRBD2. CDR3 length: 14 amino acids. CDR1 is ENHRY and CDR2 is SYGVKD in the germline V gene. Incomplete CDR3 DNA: TGTGCCATCAGTGTTGAGACTAGCGAGGAGACG. It codes for CAISVETSEET. The CDR3 as a whole reads CAISVETSEETQYF.

As concerns this clone: Read coverage stops 3 residues before the CDR3 terminus; the germline J gene supplies the remainder. The genes are TRBV6-2 or TRBV6-3 and TRBJ2-1, with D maybe TRBD2 (6 bases). The CDR3 runs 14 residues. The germline V gene has CDR1 MNHEY and CDR2 SVGEGT. The germline V and J ends were trimmed by 6 bases and 5 bases, with 14 bases remaining between them. The CDR3 protein is CASRERLGNNEQFF. CDR3 DNA (partial): TGTGCCAGCAGGGAAAGACTAGGGAACAATGAG.

As concerns this clone: The DNA ends 3 residues before the CDR3 does, and the rest of the CDR3 is filled in from the germline J gene. V is TRBV18 and J is TRBJ1-2; tentative D call: TRBD1 (6 bases). Germline loops: CDR1 KGHSH, CDR2 LQKENI. The CDR3 runs to 18 residues. Incomplete CDR3 DNA: TGTGCCAGCTCGCCCGGACTAGCGGGGGCCCTCGGCACAGATACC. It translates to CASSPGLAGALGTDT. The full-length CDR3 reads as CASSPGLAGALGTDTYTF.

Partial CDR3 DNA: TGTGCCAGCAGTCCAGGGACAGCTAACTATGGC. Translation gives CASSPGTANYG. The whole CDR3 sequence reads CASSPGTANYGYTF. The chain couples TRBV6-2 or TRBV6-3 to TRBJ1-2, with TRBD1 matching over 7 bases. With the read ending 3 residues before the CDR3 end, the germline J gene is used to fill in that end. There are 14 residues in the CDR3. Germline V CDR1 and CDR2: MNHEY, SVGEGT. The J segment lost 0 bases and the V segment lost 5 bases, leaving 3 bases of the junction unmatched.

Concerning this clone itself: The CDR3 is cut off 3 residues early in the read; its end comes from the germline J gene. The gene calls are TRBV11-3 and TRBJ2-2; D ambiguous. CDR1 SGHNT and CDR2 YENEEA come from the germline V gene. This CDR3 region has 12 residues. The V gene lost 0 bases and the J gene lost 9 bases, with 5 bases spanning the gap. The CDR3 spells CASSLDRRELFF. The CDR3 bases that were read are TGTGCCAGCAGCTTAGACCGTAGGGAG.